Described below is a single T cell receptor beta chain sequence and its context. The antigen it recognizes is unknown. No qualities accompany the bases; no much larger clone lies one base away. Whole blood was collected in K2EDTA tubes by collaborating institutions according to the institutions' own protocols. Collaborator samples were shipped for TCRbeta analysis as frozen whole blood, isolated PBMCs, or DNA extracted from either sample type. This sample stems from a study of blood T cell repertoires in COVID-19 (dated by TCRdb to 2018 to 2020). Some background on the complete study: The collaborator samples originated in the United States, Italy and Spain and spanned the acute and convalescent phases of COVID-19. A de-identified subject ID, COVID-19 status, age in years and sex were almost always included in the sample metadata. The samples were drawn from the first 160 participants of the ongoing ImmuneRACE study and from roughly 1,300 subjects provided by 6 global collaborators. Where HLA class I and class II types were available, the types were taken from metadata supplied by the sample provider, not from assay-based typing. Subjects who had been exposed to COVID-19, were actively infected with it, or had recovered from it provided the deeply sampled blood TCRbeta repertoires that made up the dataset. The repertoires were released in a freely available public database meant as a resource for research on the immune response to SARS-CoV-2. The prospective study material was composed of cDNA or gDNA derived from T cells, B-cell-depleted T cells, or PBMCs.

CDR1 and CDR2, per the germline V gene, are MNHEY and SVGEGT. After removal of 3 bases from V and 4 bases from J, the junction retains 10 bases not matched to a gene. Spanning cysteine to phenylalanine, the CDR3 consists of 17 amino acids. The entry retains the CDR3 DNA only, 51 bases that are in frame from base 1. TCRbeta CDR3 regions were amplified from genomic DNA using the immunoSEQ Assay, a bias-controlled multiplex PCR. In the original analysis: The number of nucleated cells in each sample was estimated by amplification of reference gene primers within the assay. Sequence reads were collapsed and filtered to measure the absolute abundance of every unique TCRbeta CDR3 rearrangement. For each sample, productive Simpson clonality was calculated by taking the square root of Simpson's diversity index across productive rearrangements. TCRdb provides this immuneACCESS table in a form limited to in-frame rearrangements. Some clones are lacking; in checked studies, under half of them reflect an unresolved V gene, and why the rest are absent is not known. The V and J calls and clone size were taken over from that table, and D and trimming were inferred from the DNA. The sample profile shows a few hundred thousand clones; around 87% of them were found once. The ten largest clones represent 2.3% of the sample.

The investigation overall reported the following: How much clinical and demographic metadata was included differed by source and by participant, and the metadata was provided uncurated.

The TCR was taken from a woman aged 50 to 65 with acute or convalescent COVID-19. Material: peripheral blood. The rearranged chain carries TRBV6-2 or TRBV6-3 and TRBJ2-1; 9 bases in the middle match TRBD2. The CDR3 region has the sequence CASSYTIGTSRYNEQFF. The nucleotide sequence is given as TGTGCCAGCAGTTATACAATCGGGACTAGCAGATACAATGAGCAGTTCTTC.